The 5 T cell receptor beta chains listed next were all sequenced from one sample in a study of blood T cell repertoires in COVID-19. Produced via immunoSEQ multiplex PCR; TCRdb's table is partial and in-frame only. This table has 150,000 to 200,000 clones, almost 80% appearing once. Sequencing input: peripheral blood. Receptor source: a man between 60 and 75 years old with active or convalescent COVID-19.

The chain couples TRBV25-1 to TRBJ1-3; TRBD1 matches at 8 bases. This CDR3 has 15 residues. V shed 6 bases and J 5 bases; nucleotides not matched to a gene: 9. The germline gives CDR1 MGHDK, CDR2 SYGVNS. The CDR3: CASSGDRGGRNTIYF. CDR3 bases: TGTGCCAGCAGCGGAGACAGGGGAGGGAGAAACACCATATATTTT.

CDR3 coding DNA: TGTGCCAGCAGCCATATCGATGAGCAGTTCTTC. It specifies CASSHIDEQFF. V gene TRBV3-1 (or the pseudogene TRBV3-2) combines with J gene TRBJ2-1; unclear D gene. CDR1 and CDR2 from the germline V gene are LGHDT and YNNKEL (reference sequence). V lost 3 bases and J 8 bases, leaving 5 bases between the germline ends. The CDR3 loop spans 11 amino acids.

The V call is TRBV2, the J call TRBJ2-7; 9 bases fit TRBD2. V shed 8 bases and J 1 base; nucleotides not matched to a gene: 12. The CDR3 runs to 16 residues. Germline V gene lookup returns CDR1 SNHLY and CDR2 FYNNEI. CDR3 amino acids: CASLGLAGALSYEQYF. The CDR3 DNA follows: TGTGCCAGCCTTGGTTTAGCGGGAGCATTGTCCTACGAGCAGTACTTC.

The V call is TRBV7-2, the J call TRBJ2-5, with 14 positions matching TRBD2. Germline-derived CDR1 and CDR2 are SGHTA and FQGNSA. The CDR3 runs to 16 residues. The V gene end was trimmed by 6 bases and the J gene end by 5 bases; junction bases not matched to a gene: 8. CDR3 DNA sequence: TGTGCCAGCAGTCGACTAGCGGGAGGGCCGGGGGAGACCCAGTACTTC. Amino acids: CASSRLAGGPGETQYF.

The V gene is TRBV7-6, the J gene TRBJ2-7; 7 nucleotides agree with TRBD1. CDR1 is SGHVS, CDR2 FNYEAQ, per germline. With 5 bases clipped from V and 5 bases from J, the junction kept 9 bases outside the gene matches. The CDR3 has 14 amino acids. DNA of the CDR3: TGTGCCAGCAGCACAAGGGGGCTGGTCGACGAGCAGTACTTC. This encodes CASSTRGLVDEQYF. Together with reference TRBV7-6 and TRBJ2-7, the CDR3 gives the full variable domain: GAGVSQSPRYKVTKRGQDVALRCDPISGHVSLYWYRQALGQGPEFLTYFNYEAQQDKSGLPNDRFSAERPEGSISTLTIQRTEQRDSAMYRCASSTRGLVDEQYFGPGTRLTVT.